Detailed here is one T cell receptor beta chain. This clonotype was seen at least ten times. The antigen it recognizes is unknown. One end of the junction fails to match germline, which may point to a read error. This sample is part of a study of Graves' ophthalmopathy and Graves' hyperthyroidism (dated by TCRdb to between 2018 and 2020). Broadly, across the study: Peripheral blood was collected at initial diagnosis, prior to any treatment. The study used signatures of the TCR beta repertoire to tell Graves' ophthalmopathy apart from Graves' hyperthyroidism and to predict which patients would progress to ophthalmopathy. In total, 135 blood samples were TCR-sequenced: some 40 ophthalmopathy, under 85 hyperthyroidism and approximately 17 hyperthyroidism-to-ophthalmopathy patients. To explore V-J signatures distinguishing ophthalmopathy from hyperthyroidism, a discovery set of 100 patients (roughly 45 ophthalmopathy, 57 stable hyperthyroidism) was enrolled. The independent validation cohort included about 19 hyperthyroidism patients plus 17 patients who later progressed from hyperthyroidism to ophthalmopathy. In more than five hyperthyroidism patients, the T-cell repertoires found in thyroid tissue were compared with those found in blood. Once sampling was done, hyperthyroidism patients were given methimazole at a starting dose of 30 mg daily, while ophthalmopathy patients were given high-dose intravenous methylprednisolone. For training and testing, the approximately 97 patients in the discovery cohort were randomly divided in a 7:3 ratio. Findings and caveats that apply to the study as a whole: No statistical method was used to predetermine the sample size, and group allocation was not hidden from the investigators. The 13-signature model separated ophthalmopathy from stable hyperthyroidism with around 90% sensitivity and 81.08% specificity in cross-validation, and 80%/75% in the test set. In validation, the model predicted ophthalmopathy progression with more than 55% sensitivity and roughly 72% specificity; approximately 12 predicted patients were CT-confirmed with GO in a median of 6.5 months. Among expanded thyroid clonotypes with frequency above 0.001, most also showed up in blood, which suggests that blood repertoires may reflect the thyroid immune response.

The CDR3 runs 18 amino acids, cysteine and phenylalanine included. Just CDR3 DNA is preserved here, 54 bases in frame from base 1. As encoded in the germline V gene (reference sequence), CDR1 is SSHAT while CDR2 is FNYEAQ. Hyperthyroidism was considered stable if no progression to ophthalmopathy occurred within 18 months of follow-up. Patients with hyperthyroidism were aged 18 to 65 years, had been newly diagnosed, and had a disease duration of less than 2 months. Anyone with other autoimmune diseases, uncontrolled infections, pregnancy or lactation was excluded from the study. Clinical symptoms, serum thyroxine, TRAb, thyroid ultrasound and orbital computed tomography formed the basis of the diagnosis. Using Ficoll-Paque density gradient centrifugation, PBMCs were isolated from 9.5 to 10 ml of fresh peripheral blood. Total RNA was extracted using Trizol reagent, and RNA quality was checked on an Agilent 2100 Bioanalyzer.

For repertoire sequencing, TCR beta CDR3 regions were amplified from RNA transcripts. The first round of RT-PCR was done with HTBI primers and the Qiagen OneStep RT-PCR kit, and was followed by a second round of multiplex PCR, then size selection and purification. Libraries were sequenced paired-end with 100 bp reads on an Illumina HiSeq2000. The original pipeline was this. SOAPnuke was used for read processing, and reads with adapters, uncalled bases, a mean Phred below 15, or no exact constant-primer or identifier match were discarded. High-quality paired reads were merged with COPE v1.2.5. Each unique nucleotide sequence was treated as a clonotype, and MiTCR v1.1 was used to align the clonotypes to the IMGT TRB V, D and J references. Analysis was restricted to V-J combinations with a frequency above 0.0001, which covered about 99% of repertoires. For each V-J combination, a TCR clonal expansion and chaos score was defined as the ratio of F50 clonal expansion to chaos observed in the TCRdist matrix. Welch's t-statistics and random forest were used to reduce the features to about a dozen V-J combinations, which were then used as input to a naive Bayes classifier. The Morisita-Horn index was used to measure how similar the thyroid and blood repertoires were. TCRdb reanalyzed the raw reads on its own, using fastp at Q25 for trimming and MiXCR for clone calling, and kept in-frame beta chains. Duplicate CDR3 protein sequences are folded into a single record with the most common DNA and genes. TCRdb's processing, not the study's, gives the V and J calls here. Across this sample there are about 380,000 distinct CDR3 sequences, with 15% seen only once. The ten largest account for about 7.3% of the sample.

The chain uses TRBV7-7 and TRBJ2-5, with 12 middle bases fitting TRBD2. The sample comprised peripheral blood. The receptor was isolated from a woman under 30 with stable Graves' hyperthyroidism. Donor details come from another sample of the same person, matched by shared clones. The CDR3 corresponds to CASSDGTGLAGLGETQYF. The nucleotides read TGTGCTAGCAGCGACGGGACAGGACTAGCGGGGCTAGGGGAGACCCAGTACTTC.